The 24 T cell receptor beta chains below were found in one sample sequenced in a study of cytomegalovirus exposure and HLA in healthy donors. Data came from immunoSEQ multiplex PCR; TCRdb stores just in-frame clones and leaves some out. The profile shows 250,000 or so clones, 80% to 90% of them singletons. Sequencing used PBMCs. The receptors here all came from a man between 18 and 29 years old in good health and CMV-seronegative.

The gene calls are TRBV27 and TRBJ1-6; D gene uncertain. This CDR3 region has 14 residues. Germline CDR1 MNHEY, CDR2 SMNVEV (reference sequence). Deletions cut 3 bases from V and 8 bases from J, with 11 bases between. As DNA, the CDR3 is TGTGCCAGCAGTTTCCTTCCCCTCGATTCACCCCTCCACTTT. Protein: CASSFLPLDSPLHF.

The genes are TRBV28 and TRBJ1-1, with D unresolved. V lost 5 bases to trimming and J lost 6 bases, with 7 bases between them. CDR1 and CDR2 from the germline V gene are MDHEN and SYDVKM. This CDR3 comprises 11 residues. The DNA for the CDR3 is TGTGCCAGCAGTCGGAGGCCTGAAGCTTTCTTT. Translation gives CASSRRPEAFF.

This chain uses TRBV18 with TRBJ2-1; 10 nucleotides align to TRBD1. The V segment lost 4 bases and the J segment 5 bases; nucleotides outside the gene matches: 2. The CDR3 is 14 amino acids. The germline V gene has CDR1 KGHSH and CDR2 LQKENI. CDR3 in amino acids: CASSRDRGDNEQFF. As DNA, the CDR3 is TGTGCCAGCTCACGGGACAGGGGAGACAATGAGCAGTTCTTC.

In its sample, this clone was seen many times. This sequence joins TRBV19 and TRBJ1-2; maybe TRBD1 (6 bases). This CDR3 is built from 14 residues. Germline V lookup: CDR1 LNHDA, CDR2 SQIVND (reference sequence). Trimming left V 6 bases short and J 5 bases short, with 16 bases between. The CDR3 here is CASSYVDRPYGYTF. The DNA for the CDR3 is TGTGCCAGTAGCTACGTCGACAGGCCGTATGGCTACACCTTC.

The chain has TRBV11-2 and TRBJ2-1, with D perhaps matching TRBD2 (5 bases). V was shortened by 4 bases and J by 12 bases, with 10 bases between the two germline ends. The CDR3 spans 11 residues. The germline CDR1 and CDR2 sequences are SGHAT and FQNNGV. In nucleotides, the CDR3 is TGTGCCAGCAGCTCGTCGGCGGGGCAGTTCTTC. It encodes CASSSSAGQFF.

The V call is TRBV19, the J call TRBJ2-7; 8 positions match TRBD1. Per germline, CDR1 LNHDA and CDR2 SQIVND (reference sequence). This CDR3 region has 14 residues. V shed 6 bases, J shed 7 bases, and the junction held 11 bases outside the gene matches. The CDR3 DNA follows: TGTGCCAGTAGAAAAGACAGGGGAGAATGGGAGCAGTACTTC. It yields the protein CASRKDRGEWEQYF.

The gene calls are TRBV19 and TRBJ2-7; TRBD2 matches at 9 bases. The CDR3 is made up of 14 amino acids. Per germline, CDR1 LNHDA and CDR2 SQIVND (reference sequence). The ends lost 8 bases at V and 1 base at J; junction bases unmatched: 6. Here the CDR3 reads CASSRTSASYEQYF. The CDR3, as DNA: TGTGCCAGTTCGAGGACTAGCGCTTCCTACGAGCAGTACTTC.

The chain uses TRBV6-1 and TRBJ1-6; D uncertain. Germline V gives CDR1 MNHNS, CDR2 SASEGT. The CDR3 totals 14 residues. V was pared by 7 bases and J by 13 bases, with 20 bases between. DNA of the CDR3: TGTGCCAGCACTCAACAGCCTTCGAACTCGCCCCTCCACTTT. It yields the protein CASTQQPSNSPLHF.

V is TRBV15 and J is TRBJ2-2, with 12 bases that match TRBD2. The CDR3 length is 15 residues. V was clipped by 9 bases and J by 1 base; unmatched bases: 3. Germline V gene lookup returns CDR1 LNHNV and CDR2 YYDKDF (reference sequence). The CDR3 reads CATKLAGGNTGELFF. The CDR3 bases are TGTGCCACAAAACTAGCGGGGGGGAACACCGGGGAGCTGTTTTTT.

The chain recombines TRBV6-6 with TRBJ2-2; 7 bases agree with TRBD2. From germline, CDR1 is MNHNY and CDR2 SVGAGI (reference sequence). CDR3 length: 14 amino acids. V lost 2 bases, J lost 4 bases, and 1 base stayed unmatched. CDR3 DNA: TGTGCCAGCAGTTACGGCGGGAGCACCGGGGAGCTGTTTTTT. It translates to CASSYGGSTGELFF.

The table lists this clone with a count of one. The chain uses TRBV27 and TRBJ2-7; 7 nucleotides match TRBD1. Germline V gene lookup returns CDR1 MNHEY and CDR2 SMNVEV (reference sequence). The CDR3 contains 15 residues. Losses at the gene ends were 5 bases for V and 3 bases for J; bases not matched to a gene: 10. In DNA, the CDR3 is TGTGCCAGCAGTATCCGGGACAGCTCAATCTACGAGCAGTACTTC. Translated, it gives CASSIRDSSIYEQYF.

This clone turned up a few times. The rearrangement uses TRBV4-3 and TRBJ1-6; D call uncertain. Looked up from germline, CDR1 is LGHNA and CDR2 is YSLEER. V dropped 0 bases and J dropped 11 bases, with 11 bases sitting between them. The CDR3 contains 14 residues. CDR3 amino acids: CASSQDFGSPPLHF. The CDR3 nucleotides are TGCGCCAGCAGCCAAGATTTTGGGAGCCCACCCCTCCACTTT.

The V call is TRBV4-1, the J call TRBJ2-7; TRBD1 is a possible D gene (5 bases). The V end lost 2 bases, the J end lost 3 bases, and 11 bases lay between the germline ends. Germline-derived CDR1 and CDR2 are MGHRA and YSYEKL. The CDR3 contains 14 residues. The CDR3 DNA reads as TGCGCCAGCAGCCAAATAGAAGGGGACTACGAGCAGTACTTC. Translated, it gives CASSQIEGDYEQYF.

This chain connects TRBV27 to TRBJ1-5; 9 bases map to TRBD1. This CDR3 comprises 15 residues. Germline lookup yields CDR1 MNHEY and CDR2 SMNVEV (reference sequence). With 3 bases clipped from V and 6 bases from J, the junction kept 6 bases outside the gene matches. The CDR3 DNA reads as TGTGCCAGCAGTTTCTCCGGGACAGGGATTCAGCCCCAGCATTTT. Amino acid sequence: CASSFSGTGIQPQHF.

The chain has TRBV5-1 and TRBJ2-7; 10 bases are shared with TRBD1. The germline V gene encodes CDR1 SGHRS and CDR2 YFSETQ. J was trimmed by 2 bases and V by 4 bases; bases with no gene match: 12. The CDR3 extends over 17 amino acids. The CDR3 reads CASSIREGTGEAYEQYF. The CDR3 DNA sequence: TGCGCCAGCAGCATACGCGAGGGGACAGGGGAAGCCTACGAGCAGTACTTC.

This chain joins TRBV19 and TRBJ2-1, with a possible D match to TRBD2 (6 bases). Germline V gene data show CDR1 as LNHDA and CDR2 as SQIVND (reference sequence). The CDR3 extends over 11 amino acids. The germline V and J ends were trimmed by 7 bases and 10 bases, with 11 bases remaining between them. CDR3: CASNAGTEQFF. In DNA form, the CDR3 reads TGTGCCAGTAACGCGGGGACCGAGCAGTTCTTC.

The CDR3 sequence is CASAPTDSGANVLTF. The DNA of the CDR3 is TGCGCCAGCGCGCCGACAGATTCTGGGGCCAACGTCCTGACTTTC. The chain has TRBV5-1 and TRBJ2-6, with D perhaps matching TRBD1 (5 bases). This CDR3 contains 15 residues. Trimming took 7 bases from V and 1 from J, leaving 12 bases between them. Germline CDR1 is SGHRS and CDR2 is YFSETQ.

The rearrangement uses TRBV5-1 and TRBJ1-2; the match to TRBD1 covers 7 bases. The germline V gene encodes CDR1 SGHRS and CDR2 YFSETQ. Trimming cost V 3 bases and J 7 bases; bases outside gene matches: 6. The CDR3 runs 13 residues. DNA for the CDR3: TGCGCCAGCAGCTCCCAGGGGGAGTTTGGCTACACCTTC. It specifies CASSSQGEFGYTF.

V and J are TRBV20-1 and TRBJ2-3; D is unresolved. CDR1 is DFQATT, CDR2 SNEGSKA, per germline (reference sequence). The CDR3 loop spans 11 amino acids. Trimming cost V 2 bases and J 3 bases, with 3 bases left between them. The CDR3, as DNA: TGCAGTGCTAGACAAACAGATACGCAGTATTTT. This sequence encodes CSARQTDTQYF.

This chain uses TRBV5-1 with TRBJ2-7, with 9 bases aligning to TRBD2. This CDR3 is 15 amino acids long. V lost 4 bases and J lost 4; bases outside the gene matches: 9. Looked up from germline, CDR1 is SGHRS and CDR2 is YFSETQ. CDR3 sequence reads: CASSPGVAGGYEQYF. Here the CDR3 DNA reads TGCGCCAGCAGCCCGGGCGTCGCGGGGGGGTACGAGCAGTACTTC.

This sequence joins TRBV29-1 and TRBJ2-4, with 9 bases identical to TRBD1. Germline V gene sequence: CDR1 SQVTM, CDR2 ANQGSEA. Trimming at V came to 4 bases and at J to 1 base, leaving 8 bases not matched to a gene. There are 16 residues in the CDR3. CDR3 sequence reads: CSVGTGVSAAKNIQYF. CDR3 nucleotides: TGCAGCGTTGGGACAGGGGTCTCAGCGGCCAAAAACATTCAGTACTTC.

This chain connects TRBV2 to TRBJ2-7, with D possibly TRBD2 on 5 matching bases. The CDR3 spans 11 residues. Looked up from germline, CDR1 is SNHLY and CDR2 is FYNNEI. V gave up 7 bases and J gave up 7 bases, with 11 bases separating them. This CDR3 reads CASNDPGEQYF. CDR3 in DNA: TGTGCCAGCAATGACCCGGGGGAGCAGTACTTC.

The genes are TRBV7-9 and TRBJ2-4, with D perhaps TRBD2 (5 bases). CDR1 and CDR2 (germline): SEHNR, FQNEAQ (reference sequence). The V end was cut by 5 bases, the J end by 0 bases, with 11 bases between. There are 15 residues in the CDR3. CDR3 amino acids: CASSGEQLAKNIQYF. The CDR3, as DNA: TGTGCCAGCAGCGGGGAGCAACTAGCCAAAAACATTCAGTACTTC.

The CDR3 bases are TGTGCCAGCAGCTCGACAGGGAAAGAGACCCAGTACTTC. Its translation is CASSSTGKETQYF. The V gene is TRBV7-9, the J gene TRBJ2-5; 7 bases map to TRBD1. This CDR3 comprises 13 residues. Germline V lookup: CDR1 SEHNR, CDR2 FQNEAQ (reference sequence). V was clipped by 4 bases and J by 3 bases; unmatched bases: 2.